This T cell receptor (beta chain) emerged from a study of beta chain features in type 1 diabetes. Germline V gives CDR1 SQVTM, CDR2 ANQGSEA. V shed 6 bases and J shed 3 bases, with 12 bases lying between them. The CDR3 extends over 12 amino acids. This clone was recorded a few times. The antigen is unknown. Study results and limitations: When Type 1 diabetes patients were examined, their TCRB CDR3s proved moderately but significantly shorter in all four CD4+ subsets. Sequencing from cDNA could over-represent high-TCR-expressing cells. There were fewer insertions and more deletions at the VDJ junctions of type 1 diabetes patients. PCR might favor shorter templates, but any such skew would affect patients and controls equally.

What was sequenced were expressed TCRB transcripts, since all of the isolated RNA had been reverse transcribed. Sequenced by immunoSEQ multiplex PCR; TCRdb stores in-frame clones only, minus some. The table has around 170,000 clones, 8.5% to 10% seen once; the top ten hold 0.65% to 0.9%. The rearrangement joins TRBV29-1 to TRBJ2-7, with D perhaps matching TRBD2 (5 bases). The specimen was central memory CD4+ T cells from blood. The clonotype comes from a woman under 40 with type 1 diabetes. The CDR3 DNA reads as TGCAGCGTCGGGATCCTAGGCTACGAGCAGTACTTC. It codes for CSVGILGYEQYF.